This is a list of T cell receptor beta chains from one sample in a study of beta chain features in type 1 diabetes. Method: immunoSEQ multiplex PCR; TCRdb's copy keeps in-frame clones and lacks some. The table records about 370,000 clones, 8.5% to 10% of them present only once. Sequenced input: central memory CD4+ T cells from blood. Every receptor here comes from a man aged 30 to 45 with type 1 diabetes. The conserved cysteine and the conserved F or W are not part of the CDR3 here.

V gene	J gene	CDR3 protein
TRBV7-2	TRBJ2-6	ASSQDMAASGANVLT
TRBV14	TRBJ1-2	ASSPRTGGYGYT
TRBV7-9	TRBJ2-3	ASSEYTSTDTQY
TRBV6-5	TRBJ1-1	ASSPRDRGEAF
TRBV7-8	TRBJ2-3	ASSPGLVTDTQY
TRBV4-3	TRBJ2-2	ASSQPGQGTAGELF
TRBV14	TRBJ2-1	ASSHLLAGVINEQF
TRBV28	TRBJ2-7	ASSLFYEQY
TRBV4-2	TRBJ1-1	ASSYLSEAF
TRBV7-6	TRBJ1-1	ASSRDNVNTEAF
TRBV5-4	TRBJ2-3	ASSQGGRLTDTQY
TRBV14	TRBJ1-2	ASSRTWDYGYT
TRBV7-2	TRBJ2-5	ASSLQGGEETQY
TRBV5-4	TRBJ2-7	ASSKGGIDYEQY
TRBV27	TRBJ2-1	ASRGLAGAYNEQF
TRBV9	TRBJ2-3	ASSVVKGGTGRDTQY
TRBV11-1	TRBJ1-5	ASSPDNNQPQH
TRBV30	TRBJ2-5	AWSGGGETQY
TRBV7-9	TRBJ1-4	ASSRQDLTNEKLF
TRBV5-1	TRBJ2-7	ASSRTSPSYEQY
TRBV27	TRBJ2-7	ASSSTWAGEYEQY
TRBV7-2	TRBJ1-5	ASSSPYREKASNQPQH
TRBV18	TRBJ2-1	ASSLGLASSEQF
TRBV7-6	TRBJ2-1	ASSGRSGGLAGGYNEQF
TRBV15	TRBJ2-7	ATSRGGSPTYEQY
TRBV11-2	TRBJ1-2	ASSSFWGAFPT
TRBV28	TRBJ1-5	ASSLIWGFGQPQH
TRBV7-2	TRBJ2-7	ASSFVDRFDYEQY
TRBV19	TRBJ2-7	ASSIGLAALGEQY
TRBV27	-	ASSSPRMGGGRFEQY
TRBV30	TRBJ2-1	AWRATSVVKF
TRBV7-2	TRBJ1-4	ASSSDRGGEKLF
TRBV27	TRBJ2-1	ASSLSISGSYNEQF
TRBV6-5	TRBJ2-7	ASRPDGLSLYEQY
TRBV5-8	TRBJ2-1	ASSPGTRGRDEQF
TRBV28	TRBJ1-2	ASRREGGYT
TRBV7-8	TRBJ2-2	ASSPGTGSVGELF
TRBV5-1	TRBJ1-1	ASSSQGGDTEAF
TRBV28	TRBJ2-2	ASSLERELF
TRBV11-1	TRBJ1-1	ASSAGTGGLAF
TRBV29-1	TRBJ2-3	SVVAEAGSTDTQY
TRBV18	TRBJ2-6	ASSPQGTGANVLT
TRBV9	TRBJ1-3	ASSFRGSGNTIY
TRBV28	TRBJ2-1	ASSSMSGGKSSYNEQF
TRBV4-1	TRBJ2-6	ASSQDGVGASSGANVLT
TRBV19	TRBJ2-1	ASSIKRAGGVGYNEQF
TRBV11-2	TRBJ2-1	ASSRRSPRYNEQF
TRBV28	TRBJ2-7	ASNGQGTEQY
TRBV4-1	TRBJ2-1	ASSPYPSSESSYNEQF
TRBV2	TRBJ2-1	ASSRAAPGEQF
TRBV7-2	TRBJ2-5	ASSHQSDSQETQY
TRBV4-2	TRBJ1-4	ASSQDHRDGEKLF
TRBV7-9	TRBJ2-1	ASSFDPGLGNEQF
TRBV7-9	TRBJ1-2	ASSLESRGGYGYT
TRBV18	TRBJ2-7	ASSPDSNSYEQY